This T cell receptor (beta chain) was documented in a study of blood T cell repertoires in COVID-19. For the study at large: COVID-19 samples collected from the United States, Italy and Spain covered acute and convalescent phases. PBMCs, B-cell-depleted T cells, or T cells provided the cDNA or gDNA that made up the material.

Authors' methods: Estimated nucleated cell counts came from reference gene primer amplification. TCRdb's copy holds only in-frame clones and misses some; the assay was immunoSEQ multiplex PCR. The V and J calls and clone size come from that table; D and trimming were worked out from the DNA. The sample consists of roughly 120,000 clones, roughly nine tenths of them appearing once. Enrolled during active infection, Seattle patients were then followed longitudinally. The germline CDR1 and CDR2 sequences are KGHSH and LQKENI. The V and J ends lost 2 bases and 3 bases respectively, with 11 bases between them. This CDR3 comprises 15 residues.

The sequencing input was peripheral blood. This clonotype was sampled from a man between 60 and 70 years old with COVID-19, enrolled during active disease. The chain couples TRBV18 to TRBJ2-1; D might be TRBD1 (6 bases). The CDR3 DNA reads as TGTGCCAGCTCACCAGGGGACACAAACTACAATGAGCAGTTCTTC. Translating it yields CASSPGDTNYNEQFF.